This TCR beta chain emerged from a study of shared clonotypes between healthy human individuals. Study observations and caveats: Depth was large, yet rarefaction showed that sorted-subset sequencing was incomplete.

The CDR3 has 15 residues. Between the trimmed V and J ends, which lost 2 bases and 5 bases, there was a span of 16 bases. Germline CDR1 and CDR2: SGHDT and YYEEEE. A remark on this clone: Its antigen is not identified.

Replicate sorted-subset PCRs were loaded with 150 to 250 ng DNA, tens of thousands of T cell genomes. Original data processing: Because ImmunoSEQ provided only junction sequences with no quality scores, the filtering differed. The table came from immunoSEQ multiplex PCR; TCRdb's copy has only in-frame clones and leaves some out. That table is the source of V, J and clone size, and D and trimming were worked out from the DNA. This sample carries about 1.5 million clones, about 96% of them seen once, and the ten largest clones take roughly 1.2%. This receptor was identified in a young man in good health. V gene TRBV5-6 combines with J gene TRBJ1-2; D is perhaps TRBD1 (5 bases). The specimen sequenced was naive CD4+ T cells sorted from blood. The subset is: CD45RA+ positively selected. The CDR3 sequence is CASSLKGAGRYGYTF. CDR3 DNA sequence: TGTGCCAGCAGCTTAAAAGGAGCAGGGAGGTATGGCTACACCTTC.